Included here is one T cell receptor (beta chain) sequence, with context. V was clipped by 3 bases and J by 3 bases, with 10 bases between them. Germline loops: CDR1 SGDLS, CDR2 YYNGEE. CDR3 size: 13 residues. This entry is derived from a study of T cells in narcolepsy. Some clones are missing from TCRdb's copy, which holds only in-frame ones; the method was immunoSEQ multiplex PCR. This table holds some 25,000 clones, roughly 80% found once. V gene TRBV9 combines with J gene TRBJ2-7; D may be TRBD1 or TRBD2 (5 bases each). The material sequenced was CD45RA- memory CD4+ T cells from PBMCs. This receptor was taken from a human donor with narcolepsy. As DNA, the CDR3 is TGTGCCAGCAGCGATGGGACCGACTACGAGCAGTACTTC. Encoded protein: CASSDGTDYEQYF.